The 2 T cell receptor beta chains reported below all come from one sample, sequenced in a study of T cells in Graves' hyperthyroidism and ophthalmopathy. Amplified TCR beta CDR3 regions derived from RNA transcripts. First-round RT-PCR targeting the TCR CDR3 was performed with the HTBI primer set. TCRdb re-called the multiplex PCR reads with MiXCR, one entry per CDR3 protein. The sample holds about 640,000 distinct CDR3 sequences, around 13% seen once. Sequencing was carried out using blood. The receptors stem from a woman aged 45-65 years with Graves' ophthalmopathy.

This clonotype came up many times. In DNA form, the CDR3 reads TGTGCCAGCACACCTGGACAGGATCAGCCCCAGCATTTT. Amino acid sequence: CASTPGQDQPQHF. The chain joins TRBV2 to TRBJ1-5; 7 bases are a match to TRBD1. This CDR3 comprises 13 residues. J was trimmed by 5 bases and V by 7 bases; bases with no gene match: 5. Looked up from germline, CDR1 is SNHLY and CDR2 is FYNNEI.

The chain is built from TRBV27 and TRBJ2-7, with TRBD1 identical over 8 bases. The CDR3 sequence is 14 residues long. Per the germline V gene, CDR1 is MNHEY and CDR2 is SMNVEV (reference sequence). Unmatched junction bases numbered 3, after V lost 2 bases and J lost 3 bases. The CDR3 sequence is CASSLRQGYYEQYF. The DNA of the CDR3 is TGTGCCAGCAGTTTAAGACAGGGGTACTACGAGCAGTACTTC.